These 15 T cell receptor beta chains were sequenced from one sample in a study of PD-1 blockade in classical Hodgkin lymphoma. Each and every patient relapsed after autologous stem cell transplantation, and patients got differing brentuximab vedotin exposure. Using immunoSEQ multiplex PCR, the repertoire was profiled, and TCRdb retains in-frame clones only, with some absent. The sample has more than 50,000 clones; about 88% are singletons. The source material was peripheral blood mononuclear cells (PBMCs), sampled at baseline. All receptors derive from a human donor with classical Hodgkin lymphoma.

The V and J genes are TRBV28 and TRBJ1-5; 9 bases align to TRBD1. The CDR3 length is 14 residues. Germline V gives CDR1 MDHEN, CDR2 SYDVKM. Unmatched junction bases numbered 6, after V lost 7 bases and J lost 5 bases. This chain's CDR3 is CASTARDRDQPQHF. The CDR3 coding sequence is TGTGCCAGCACCGCCCGGGACAGGGATCAGCCCCAGCATTTT.

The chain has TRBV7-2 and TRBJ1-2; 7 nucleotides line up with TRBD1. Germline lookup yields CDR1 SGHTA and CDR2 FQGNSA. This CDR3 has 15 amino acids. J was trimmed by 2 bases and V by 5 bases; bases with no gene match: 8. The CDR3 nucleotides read TGTGCCAGCAGCCCCGACAGGGCCTTAAACTATGGCTACACCTTC. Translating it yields CASSPDRALNYGYTF. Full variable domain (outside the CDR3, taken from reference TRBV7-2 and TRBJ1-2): GAGVSQSPSNKVTEKGKDVELRCDPISGHTALYWYRQSLGQGLEFLIYFQGNSAPDKSGLPSDRFSAERTGGSVSTLTIQRTQQEDSAVYLCASSPDRALNYGYTFGSGTRLTVV.

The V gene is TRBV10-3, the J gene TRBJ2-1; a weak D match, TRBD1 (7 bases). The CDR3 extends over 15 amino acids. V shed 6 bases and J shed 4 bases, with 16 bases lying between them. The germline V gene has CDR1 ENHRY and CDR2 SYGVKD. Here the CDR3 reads CAISDRARGYNEQFF. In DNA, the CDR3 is TGTGCCATCAGCGACAGGGCCCGGGGGTACAATGAGCAGTTCTTC.

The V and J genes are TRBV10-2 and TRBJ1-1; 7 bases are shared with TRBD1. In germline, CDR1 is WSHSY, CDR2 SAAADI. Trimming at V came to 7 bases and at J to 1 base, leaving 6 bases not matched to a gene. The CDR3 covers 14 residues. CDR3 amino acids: CASKDGTANTEAFF. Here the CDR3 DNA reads TGCGCCAGCAAGGACGGGACAGCGAACACTGAAGCTTTCTTT.

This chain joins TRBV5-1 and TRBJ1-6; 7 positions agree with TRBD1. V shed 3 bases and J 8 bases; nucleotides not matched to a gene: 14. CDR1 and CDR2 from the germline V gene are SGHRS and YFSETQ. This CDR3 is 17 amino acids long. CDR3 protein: CASSSQARGPIYSPLHF. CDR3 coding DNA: TGCGCCAGCAGCTCGCAAGCTAGGGGGCCAATTTATTCACCCCTCCACTTT.

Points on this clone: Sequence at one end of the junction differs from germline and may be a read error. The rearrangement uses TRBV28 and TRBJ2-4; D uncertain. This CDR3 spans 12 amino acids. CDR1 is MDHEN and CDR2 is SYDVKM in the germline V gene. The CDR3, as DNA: TGTGCCAGCAGTTTTCCGCTACAGCCGGCCTGGTTC. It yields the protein CASSFPLQPAWF.

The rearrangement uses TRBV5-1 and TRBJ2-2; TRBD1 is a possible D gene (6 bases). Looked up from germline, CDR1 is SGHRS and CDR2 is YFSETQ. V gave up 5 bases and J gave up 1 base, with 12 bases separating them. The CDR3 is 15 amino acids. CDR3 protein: CASREIQGNTGELFF. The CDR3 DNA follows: TGCGCCAGCAGGGAAATACAGGGGAACACCGGGGAGCTGTTTTTT.

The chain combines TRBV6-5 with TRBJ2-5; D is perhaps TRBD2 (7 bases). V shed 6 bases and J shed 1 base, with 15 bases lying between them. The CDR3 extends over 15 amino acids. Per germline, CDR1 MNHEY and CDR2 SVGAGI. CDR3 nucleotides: TGTGCCAGCAGAAACGAGGGGGGGCCCCAAGAGACCCAGTACTTC. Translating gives CASRNEGGPQETQYF.

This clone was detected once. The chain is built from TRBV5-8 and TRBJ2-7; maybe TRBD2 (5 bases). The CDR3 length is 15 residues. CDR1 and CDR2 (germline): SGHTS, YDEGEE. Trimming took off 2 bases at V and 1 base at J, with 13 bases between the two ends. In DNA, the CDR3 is TGTGCCAGCAGCTTTCGGACTCCTCCTTCCTACGAGCAGTACTTC. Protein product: CASSFRTPPSYEQYF.

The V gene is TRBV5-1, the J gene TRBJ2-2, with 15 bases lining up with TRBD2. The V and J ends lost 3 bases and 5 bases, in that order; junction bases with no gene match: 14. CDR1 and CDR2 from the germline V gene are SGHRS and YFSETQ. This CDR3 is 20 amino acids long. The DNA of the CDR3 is TGCGCCAGCAGCTGGATACCGGGACTAGCGGGAGGAAGGGAAACCGGGGAGCTGTTTTTT. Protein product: CASSWIPGLAGGRETGELFF. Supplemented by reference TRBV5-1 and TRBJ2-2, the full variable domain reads KAGVTQTPRYLIKTRGQQVTLSCSPISGHRSVSWYQQTPGQGLQFLFEYFSETQRNKGNFPGRFSGRQFSNSRSEMNVSTLELGDSALYLCASSWIPGLAGGRETGELFFGEGSRLTVL.

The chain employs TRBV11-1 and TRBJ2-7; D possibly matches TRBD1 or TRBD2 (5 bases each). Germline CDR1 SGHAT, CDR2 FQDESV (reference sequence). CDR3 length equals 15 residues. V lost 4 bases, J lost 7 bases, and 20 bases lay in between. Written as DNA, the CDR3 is TGTGCCAGCAGCTCAGGGCCCCCGTTGTCGGGGGAGCAGTACTTC. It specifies CASSSGPPLSGEQYF.

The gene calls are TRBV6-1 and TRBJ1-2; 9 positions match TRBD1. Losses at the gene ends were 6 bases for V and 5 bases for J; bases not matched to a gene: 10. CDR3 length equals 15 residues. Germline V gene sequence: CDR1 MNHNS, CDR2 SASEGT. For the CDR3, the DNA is TGTGCCAGCAGCACCCGGGACAGGGACGAATATGGCTACACCTTC. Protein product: CASSTRDRDEYGYTF.

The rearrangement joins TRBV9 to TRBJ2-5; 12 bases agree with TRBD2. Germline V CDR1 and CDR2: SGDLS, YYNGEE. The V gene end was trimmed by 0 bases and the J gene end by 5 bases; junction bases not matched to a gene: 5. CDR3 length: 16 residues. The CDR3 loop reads CASSVEPSGGVETQYF. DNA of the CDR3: TGTGCCAGCAGCGTAGAGCCTAGCGGGGGGGTGGAGACCCAGTACTTC.

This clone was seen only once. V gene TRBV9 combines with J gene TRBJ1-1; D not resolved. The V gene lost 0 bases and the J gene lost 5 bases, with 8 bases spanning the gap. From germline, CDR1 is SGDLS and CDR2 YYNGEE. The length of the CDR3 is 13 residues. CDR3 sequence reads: CASSVEGETEAFF. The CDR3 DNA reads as TGTGCCAGCAGCGTAGAAGGAGAAACTGAAGCTTTCTTT.

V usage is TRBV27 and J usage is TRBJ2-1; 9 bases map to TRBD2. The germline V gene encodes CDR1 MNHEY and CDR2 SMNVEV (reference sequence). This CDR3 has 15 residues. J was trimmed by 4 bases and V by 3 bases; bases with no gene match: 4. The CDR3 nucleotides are TGTGCCAGCAGTTTTGCGGGGGGGTTTTACAATGAGCAGTTCTTC. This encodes CASSFAGGFYNEQFF.